A selection of T cell receptor beta chains follows, all from one sample in a study of shared clonotypes between healthy human individuals. TCRdb's copy holds only in-frame clones and misses some; the assay was immunoSEQ multiplex PCR. The profile shows almost 700,000 clones, 92% of them singletons. The specimen sequenced was naive CD8+ T cells sorted from blood. All receptors come from a man younger than 45 in good health. CDR3s include the opening cysteine and the closing phenylalanine or tryptophan. Each record gives: V gene, J gene, CDR3 protein.

V: TRBV9
J: TRBJ2-7
CDR3: CASSYSGSYEQYF

V: TRBV7-2
J: TRBJ2-5
CDR3: CASSLPGEETQYF

V: TRBV13
J: TRBJ2-1
CDR3: CASSFGLAGTFF

V: TRBV28
J: TRBJ1-1
CDR3: CASSSPTRYYTEAFF

V: TRBV28
J: TRBJ2-2
CDR3: CASTSDYLSGRSTGELFF

V: TRBV10-2
J: TRBJ2-7
CDR3: CASSQGYEQYF

V: TRBV7-9
J: TRBJ2-1
CDR3: CASSLAVATYNEQFF

V: TRBV7-9
J: TRBJ1-1
CDR3: CASSPIGETEAFF

V: TRBV9
J: TRBJ2-2
CDR3: CASSVGGGAGELFF

V: TRBV27
J: TRBJ2-1
CDR3: CASALRGTTGLVIQFF

V: TRBV11-2
J: TRBJ2-1
CDR3: CASSLITSGQFF

V: TRBV27
J: TRBJ2-7
CDR3: CASSYPGFNEQYF

V: TRBV11-2
J: TRBJ2-1
CDR3: CATSSSSDYNEQFF

V: TRBV5-1
J: TRBJ1-2
CDR3: CASSLEVGIAAGNYGYTF

V: TRBV4-3
J: TRBJ2-5
CDR3: CASSRGRGIQETQYF

V: TRBV9
J: TRBJ2-3
CDR3: CASSLGSTDTQYF

V: TRBV27
J: TRBJ2-1
CDR3: CASSLGYYNEQFF

V: TRBV7-8
J: TRBJ2-7
CDR3: CASSPPTAGLYEQYF

V: TRBV15
J: TRBJ1-2
CDR3: CATSRDRFYYGYTF

V: TRBV28
J: TRBJ2-7
CDR3: CASTEGEDEQYF

V: TRBV28
J: TRBJ2-1
CDR3: CASSFRALGTGGDEQFF

V: TRBV6-5
J: TRBJ2-1
CDR3: CASTRTSGIGNEQFF

V: TRBV5-5
J: TRBJ2-1
CDR3: CASSLVDGGRLENEQFF

V: TRBV7-9
J: TRBJ2-3
CDR3: CASSVATDTQYF

V: TRBV25-1
J: TRBJ2-1
CDR3: CASSEWVAGPYNEQFF

V: TRBV21-1
J: TRBJ2-1
CDR3: CASSNASGIVPNEQFF

V: TRBV5-4
J: TRBJ1-3
CDR3: CASSLSRGNTIYF

V: TRBV19
J: TRBJ1-1
CDR3: CASRRQGGGNTEAFF

V: TRBV11-3
J: TRBJ2-1
CDR3: CASSEGSGTNEQFF

V: TRBV7-9
J: TRBJ2-7
CDR3: CASQPGAGEHEQYF

V: TRBV5-5
J: TRBJ2-7
CDR3: CASSTLAGDNHEQYF

V: TRBV6-1
J: TRBJ2-2
CDR3: CASSRPASNTGELFF

V: TRBV13
J: TRBJ2-2
CDR3: CASRLQGVGELFF

V: TRBV28
J: TRBJ2-1
CDR3: CASRTPMRVSYNEQFF

V: TRBV5-8
J: TRBJ2-2
CDR3: CASSLEPRLTGELFF

V: TRBV27
J: TRBJ1-1
CDR3: CATRGQAREAFF

V: TRBV19
J: TRBJ2-1
CDR3: CASSSTSYNEQFF

V: TRBV5-1
J: TRBJ1-2
CDR3: CASSLISGSSGYTF

V: TRBV28
J: TRBJ2-7
CDR3: CASSPRTPLGPYEQYF

V: TRBV28
J: TRBJ2-7
CDR3: CASSPILAGGPGQQYF

V: TRBV14
J: TRBJ1-2
CDR3: CASSQRTGTGNGYTF

V: TRBV29-1
J: TRBJ2-3
CDR3: CSVYNSEDTQYF